These 20 T cell receptor beta chains were all obtained from the same sample, sequenced in a study of shared clonotypes between healthy human individuals. Assay used: immunoSEQ multiplex PCR; TCRdb lists only in-frame clones, some missing. The sample shows 1,500,000 or so clones, around 98.5% of them seen only once. The sample was naive CD4+ T cells sorted from blood. Described subset: CD45RA+ positively selected. Every receptor here comes from a man between 25 and 39 years old in good health.

The chain combines TRBV28 with TRBJ2-7, with 7 bases aligning to TRBD1. Germline V lookup: CDR1 MDHEN, CDR2 SYDVKM. V lost 3 bases and J lost 3; bases outside the gene matches: 5. The CDR3 is 14 amino acids. CDR3 loop: CASSFPDRIYEQYF. The DNA of the CDR3 is TGTGCCAGCAGTTTTCCGGACAGGATCTACGAGCAGTACTTC.

This sequence joins TRBV6-1 and TRBJ1-1; D unresolved. Germline CDR1 reads MNHNS; CDR2 reads SASEGT. Trimming took 4 bases from V and 2 from J, leaving 11 bases between them. This CDR3 region has 14 residues. The CDR3: CASSVKRANTEAFF. Here the CDR3 DNA reads TGTGCCAGCAGTGTAAAGCGGGCTAACACTGAAGCTTTCTTT.

The chain recombines TRBV2 with TRBJ1-5; D is ambiguous. Trimming pared 5 bases from V and 3 bases from J, leaving 8 bases between. Germline lookup yields CDR1 SNHLY and CDR2 FYNNEI. The CDR3 is made up of 13 amino acids. This CDR3 is CASSSEINQPQHF. Here the CDR3 DNA reads TGTGCCAGCAGTTCGGAGATCAATCAGCCCCAGCATTTT.

The chain combines TRBV18 with TRBJ1-4; D might be TRBD1 (6 bases). Germline CDR1 KGHSH, CDR2 LQKENI. The CDR3 runs to 13 residues. Trimming stripped 8 bases from V and 8 bases from J, with 15 bases between. The CDR3 DNA reads as TGTGCCAGCGCCCAGGGGATAGGCGAAAAACTGTTTTTT. Protein: CASAQGIGEKLFF.

The V gene is TRBV6-5, the J gene TRBJ1-3; D might be TRBD1 (5 bases). V was cut by 7 bases and J by 7 bases, with 8 bases left in between. Looked up from germline, CDR1 is MNHEY and CDR2 is SVGAGI. This CDR3 comprises 11 residues. CDR3 bases: TGTGCCAGCACCGAGGGGAACACCATATATTTT. This translates into CASTEGNTIYF.

This clone has only one observation. CDR3 in amino acids: CASSSGLAGVTGELFF. The CDR3 DNA follows: TGTGCCAGCTCATCAGGACTAGCGGGAGTAACCGGGGAGCTGTTTTTT. The chain recombines TRBV18 with TRBJ2-2; 13 positions agree with TRBD2. This CDR3 has 16 residues. Germline CDR1 KGHSH, CDR2 LQKENI. After removal of 5 bases from V and 5 bases from J, the junction contained 5 bases not matched to a gene.

For this clone: Relative to the germline gene, one junction end is altered; a read error may explain this. This chain links TRBV7-7 with TRBJ2-7, with 7 nucleotides matching TRBD1. Germline CDR1 SSHAT, CDR2 FNYEAQ (reference sequence). This CDR3 has 13 amino acids. The CDR3 sequence: CASSLRQGGEQYF. The CDR3 nucleotides are TGTGCTAGCAGCCTGAGACAGGGTGGCGAGCAGTACTTC.

The V and J genes are TRBV28 and TRBJ2-7, with D uncertain. The CDR3 covers 10 residues. The germline CDR1 and CDR2 sequences are MDHEN and SYDVKM. V was cut by 5 bases and J by 6 bases, with 5 bases left in between. CDR3 in DNA: TGTGCCAGCAGTAGGGTCGAGCAGTACTTC. Protein product: CASSRVEQYF.

The gene calls are TRBV6-5 and TRBJ2-7; weak D call: TRBD2 (6 bases). The V end was cut by 1 base, the J end by 2 bases, with 12 bases between. The CDR3 length is 15 residues. Germline assignment: CDR1 MNHEY and CDR2 SVGAGI. CDR3 loop: CASSYYGAGTYEQYF. The CDR3 coding sequence is TGTGCCAGCAGTTACTATGGGGCGGGGACCTACGAGCAGTACTTC.

This clone appeared a single time. The chain has TRBV6-1 and TRBJ1-2; D uncertain. The CDR3 length is 15 residues. Germline assignment: CDR1 MNHNS and CDR2 SASEGT. V gave up 2 bases and J gave up 0 bases, with 10 bases separating them. The CDR3 DNA sequence: TGTGCCAGCAGTGAATTGACACGTTCTAACTATGGCTACACCTTC. Translating it yields CASSELTRSNYGYTF.

The chain employs TRBV4-2 and TRBJ1-2; D remains ambiguous. The CDR3 sequence is 16 residues long. With 1 base removed from V and 2 bases from J, the gap between germline ends came to 14 bases. Germline values: CDR1 LGHNA, CDR2 YNFKEQ. The CDR3 loop reads CASSQGEASINYGYTF. CDR3 coding DNA: TGTGCCAGCAGCCAAGGAGAAGCCAGTATAAACTATGGCTACACCTTC.

Turning to this clone: The same CDR3 can be traced to other DNA sequences in this sample. The chain has TRBV11-2 and TRBJ2-7, with unresolved D. V dropped 5 bases and J dropped 4 bases, with 24 bases sitting between them. Germline CDR1 is SGHAT and CDR2 is FQNNGV. This CDR3 is built from 17 residues. The CDR3: CASSHYRAGSTSYEQYF. The DNA for the CDR3 is TGTGCCAGCAGCCACTACCGGGCCGGCTCGACGTCTTACGAGCAGTACTTC.

The chain links TRBV28 to TRBJ2-2; TRBD2 aligns across 11 bases. The V gene end was trimmed by 4 bases and the J gene end by 4 bases; junction bases not matched to a gene: 2. Germline assignment: CDR1 MDHEN and CDR2 SYDVKM. The CDR3 is 15 residues long. CDR3 in DNA: TGTGCCAGCAGTTCCGGGACTAGCGGCACCGGGGAGCTGTTTTTT. It encodes CASSSGTSGTGELFF.

This rearrangement joins TRBV6-5 to TRBJ2-7; either TRBD1 or TRBD2 may fit D (5 bases each). CDR1 MNHEY and CDR2 SVGAGI come from the germline V gene. This CDR3 is 13 amino acids long. V was cut by 4 bases and J by 9 bases, with 16 bases left in between. CDR3 loop: CASSSPGQSGQYF. The CDR3 nucleotides read TGTGCCAGCAGTTCTCCGGGGCAGTCTGGGCAGTACTTC.

This clone was observed once. The rearrangement uses TRBV13 and TRBJ2-2; TRBD2 might be the D (6 bases). The germline CDR1 and CDR2 sequences are PRHDT and FYEKMQ (reference sequence). V lost 2 bases to trimming and J lost 4 bases, with 14 bases between them. CDR3 size: 16 residues. As DNA, the CDR3 is TGTGCCAGCAGCTTAATTATGGGAGGATCCACCGGGGAGCTGTTTTTT. Its protein is CASSLIMGGSTGELFF.

The chain joins TRBV21-1 to TRBJ1-5; the table's D call of TRBD1 was not tested on the DNA. TRBV21-1 is deemed a pseudogene. The CDR3 runs 18 residues. The CDR3 spells CASSKNSLRQQNYQPQHF. The CDR3 DNA sequence: TGTGCCAGCAGCAAAAACTCCCTCCGACAGCAAAACTATCAGCCCCAGCATTTT.

This chain links TRBV14 with TRBJ2-1, with TRBD2 matching 11 bases. The length of the CDR3 is 17 residues. The V gene end was trimmed by 3 bases and the J gene end by 10 bases; junction bases not matched to a gene: 14. Germline V gene sequence: CDR1 SGHDN, CDR2 FVKESK. Written as DNA, the CDR3 is TGTGCCAGCAGCCAGGTTACTAGCGGGAGACCCGAAATAGAGCAGTTCTTC. Protein product: CASSQVTSGRPEIEQFF.

CDR3 in DNA: TGTGCCAGCAGTACAGGGGGCAGGTACGAGCAGTACTTC. This encodes CASSTGGRYEQYF. The V gene is TRBV28, the J gene TRBJ2-7; 9 bases are shared with TRBD1. Per the germline V gene, CDR1 is MDHEN and CDR2 is SYDVKM. The CDR3 totals 13 residues. Trimming cost V 5 bases and J 4 bases; bases outside gene matches: 3. The full variable domain, with the rest looked up from reference TRBV28 and TRBJ2-7, is DVKVTQSSRYLVKRTGEKVFLECVQDMDHENMFWYRQDPGLGLRLIYFSYDVKMKEKGDIPEGYSVSREKKERFSLILESASTNQTSMYLCASSTGGRYEQYFGPGTRLTVT.

This chain links TRBV14 with TRBJ2-1; 7 nucleotides line up with TRBD2. V gave up 5 bases and J gave up 4 bases; unmatched junction bases: 11. Germline CDR1 reads SGHDN; CDR2 reads FVKESK. The CDR3 runs 16 residues. The CDR3 sequence: CASSKTGGLLYNEQFF. CDR3 nucleotides: TGTGCCAGCAGCAAAACGGGAGGCCTCCTTTACAATGAGCAGTTCTTC. The entire variable domain, with the rest obtained from reference TRBV14 and TRBJ2-1, is as follows: EAGVTQFPSHSVIEKGQTVTLRCDPISGHDNLYWYRRVMGKEIKFLLHFVKESKQDESGMPNNRFLAERTGGTYSTLKVQPAELEDSGVYFCASSKTGGLLYNEQFFGPGTRLTVL.

V and J are TRBV5-6 and TRBJ1-5; D is possibly TRBD1 (5 bases). CDR3 length equals 17 residues. CDR1 and CDR2 from the germline V gene are SGHDT and YYEEEE. Trimming stripped 4 bases from V and 0 bases from J, with 17 bases between. Written as DNA, the CDR3 is TGTGCCAGCAGCAGGACATCCGCAGGATATAGCAATCAGCCCCAGCATTTT. It yields the protein CASSRTSAGYSNQPQHF.